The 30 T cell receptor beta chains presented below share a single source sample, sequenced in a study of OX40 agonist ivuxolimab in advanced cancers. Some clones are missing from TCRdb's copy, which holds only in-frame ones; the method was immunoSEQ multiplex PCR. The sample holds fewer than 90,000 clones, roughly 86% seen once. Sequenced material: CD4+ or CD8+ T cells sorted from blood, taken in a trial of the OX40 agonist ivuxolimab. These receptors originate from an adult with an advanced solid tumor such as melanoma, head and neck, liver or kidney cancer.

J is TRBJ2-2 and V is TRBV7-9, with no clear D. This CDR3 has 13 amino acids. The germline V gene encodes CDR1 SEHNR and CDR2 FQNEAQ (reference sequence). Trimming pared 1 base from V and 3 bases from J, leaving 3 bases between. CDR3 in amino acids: CASSLDYTGELFF. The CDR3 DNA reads TGTGCCAGCAGCTTAGACTACACCGGGGAGCTGTTTTTT.

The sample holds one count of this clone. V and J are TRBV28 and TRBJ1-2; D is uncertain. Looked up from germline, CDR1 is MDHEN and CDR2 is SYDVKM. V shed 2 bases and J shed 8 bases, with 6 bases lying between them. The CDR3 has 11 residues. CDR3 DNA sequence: TGTGCCAGCAGTTTACGGTACGGCTACACCTTC. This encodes CASSLRYGYTF.

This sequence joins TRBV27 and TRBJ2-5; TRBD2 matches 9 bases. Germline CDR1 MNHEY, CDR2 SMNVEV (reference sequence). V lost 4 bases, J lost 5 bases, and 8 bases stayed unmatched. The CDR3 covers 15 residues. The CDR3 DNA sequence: TGTGCCAGCAGTTCACTAGCGGGCGGGTGGGAGACCCAGTACTTC. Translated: CASSSLAGGWETQYF.

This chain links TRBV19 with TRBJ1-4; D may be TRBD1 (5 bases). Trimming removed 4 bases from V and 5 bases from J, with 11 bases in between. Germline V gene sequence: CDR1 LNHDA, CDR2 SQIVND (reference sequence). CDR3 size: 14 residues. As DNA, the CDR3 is TGTGCCAGTAGTACGGGGCTAGAGAATGAAAAACTGTTTTTT. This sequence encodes CASSTGLENEKLFF. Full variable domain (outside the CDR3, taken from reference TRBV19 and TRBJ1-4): DGGITQSPKYLFRKEGQNVTLSCEQNLNHDAMYWYRQDPGQGLRLIYYSQIVNDFQKGDIAEGYSVSREKKESFPLTVTSAQKNPTAFYLCASSTGLENEKLFFGSGTQLSVL.

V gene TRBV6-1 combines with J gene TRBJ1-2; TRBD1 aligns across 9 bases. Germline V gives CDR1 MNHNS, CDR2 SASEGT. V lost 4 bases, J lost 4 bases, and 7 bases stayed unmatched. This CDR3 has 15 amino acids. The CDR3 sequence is CASSGPGQGSYGYTF. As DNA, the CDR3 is TGTGCCAGCAGTGGACCGGGACAGGGCTCCTATGGCTACACCTTC.

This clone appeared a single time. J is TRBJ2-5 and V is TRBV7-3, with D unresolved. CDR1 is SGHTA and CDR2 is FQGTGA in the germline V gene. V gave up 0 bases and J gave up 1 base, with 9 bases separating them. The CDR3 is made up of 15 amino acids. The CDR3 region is CASSLTPDGQETQYF. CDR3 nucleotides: TGTGCCAGCAGCTTAACCCCCGACGGCCAAGAGACCCAGTACTTC.

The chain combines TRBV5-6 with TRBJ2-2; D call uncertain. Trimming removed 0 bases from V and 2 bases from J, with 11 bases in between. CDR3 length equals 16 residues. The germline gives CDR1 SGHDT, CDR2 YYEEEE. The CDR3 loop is CASSLADRVNTGELFF. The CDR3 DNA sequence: TGTGCCAGCAGCTTGGCCGACCGGGTTAACACCGGGGAGCTGTTTTTT. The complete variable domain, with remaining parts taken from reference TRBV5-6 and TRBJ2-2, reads DAGVTQSPTHLIKTRGQQVTLRCSPKSGHDTVSWYQQALGQGPQFIFQYYEEEERQRGNFPDRFSGHQFPNYSSELNVNALLLGDSALYLCASSLADRVNTGELFFGEGSRLTVL.

CDR3 protein: CASSSDRGRTEAFF. CDR3 nucleotide sequence: TGTGCCAGCAGTTCGGACAGGGGGCGGACTGAAGCTTTCTTT. The genes are TRBV2 and TRBJ1-1, with 11 bases fitting TRBD1. Germline CDR1 SNHLY, CDR2 FYNNEI. V shed 5 bases, J shed 5 bases, and the junction held 4 bases outside the gene matches. This CDR3 has 14 residues.

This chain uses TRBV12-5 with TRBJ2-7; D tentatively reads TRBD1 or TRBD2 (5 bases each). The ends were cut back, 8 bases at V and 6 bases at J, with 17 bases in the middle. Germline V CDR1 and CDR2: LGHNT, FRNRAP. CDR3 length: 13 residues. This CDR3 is CASMRGWTGEQYF. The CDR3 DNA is TGTGCTAGTATGAGGGGATGGACCGGCGAGCAGTACTTC.

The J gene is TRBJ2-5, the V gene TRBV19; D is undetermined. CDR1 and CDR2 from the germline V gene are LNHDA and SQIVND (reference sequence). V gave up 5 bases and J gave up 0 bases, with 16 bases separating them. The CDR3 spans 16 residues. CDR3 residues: CASSRGPPGYQETQYF. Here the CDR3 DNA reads TGTGCCAGTAGTCGAGGCCCCCCCGGGTACCAAGAGACCCAGTACTTC.

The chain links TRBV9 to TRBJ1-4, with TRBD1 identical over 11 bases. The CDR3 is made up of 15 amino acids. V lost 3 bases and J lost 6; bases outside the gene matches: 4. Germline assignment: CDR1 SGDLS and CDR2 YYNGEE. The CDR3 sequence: CASSGTGGLHEKLFF. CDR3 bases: TGTGCCAGCAGCGGGACAGGGGGCTTACATGAAAAACTGTTTTTT.

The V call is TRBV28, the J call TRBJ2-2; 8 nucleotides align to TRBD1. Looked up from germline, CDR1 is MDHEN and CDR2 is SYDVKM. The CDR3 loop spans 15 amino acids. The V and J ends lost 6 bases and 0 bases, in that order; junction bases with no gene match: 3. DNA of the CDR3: TGTGCCAGCAGGGGACAGGATTCGAACACCGGGGAGCTGTTTTTT. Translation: CASRGQDSNTGELFF.

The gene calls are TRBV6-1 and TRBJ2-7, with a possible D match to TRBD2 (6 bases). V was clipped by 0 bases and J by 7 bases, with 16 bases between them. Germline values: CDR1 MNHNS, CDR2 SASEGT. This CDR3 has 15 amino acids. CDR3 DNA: TGTGCCAGCAGTGAAGCGGCGGACGGGGACTGGGAGCAGTACTTC. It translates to CASSEAADGDWEQYF.

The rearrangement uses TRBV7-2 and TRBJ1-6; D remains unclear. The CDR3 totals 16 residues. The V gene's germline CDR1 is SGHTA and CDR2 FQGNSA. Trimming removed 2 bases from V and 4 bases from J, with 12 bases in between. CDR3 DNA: TGTGCCAGCAGCTTATCGGGAGACGCTTATAATTCACCCCTCCACTTT. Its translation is CASSLSGDAYNSPLHF.

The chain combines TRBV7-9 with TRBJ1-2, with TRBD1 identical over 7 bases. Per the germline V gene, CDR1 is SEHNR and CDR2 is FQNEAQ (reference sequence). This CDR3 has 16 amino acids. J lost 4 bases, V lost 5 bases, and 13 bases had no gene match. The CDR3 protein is CASSPLDRPFLYGYTF. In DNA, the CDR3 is TGTGCCAGCAGCCCGCTGGACAGGCCATTCCTCTATGGCTACACCTTC.

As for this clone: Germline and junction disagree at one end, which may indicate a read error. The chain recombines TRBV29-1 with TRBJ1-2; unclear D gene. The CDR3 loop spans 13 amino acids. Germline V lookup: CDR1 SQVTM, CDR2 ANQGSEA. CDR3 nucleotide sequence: TGCAGCCTTGAGGGAATCGTAGACTATGGCTACACCTTC. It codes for CSLEGIVDYGYTF.

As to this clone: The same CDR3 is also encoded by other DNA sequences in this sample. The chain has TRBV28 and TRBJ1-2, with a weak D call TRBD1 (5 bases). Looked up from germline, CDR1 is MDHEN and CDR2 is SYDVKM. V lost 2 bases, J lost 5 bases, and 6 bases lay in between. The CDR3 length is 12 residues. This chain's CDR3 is CASSLGGYGYTF. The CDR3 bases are TGTGCCAGCAGTTTAGGGGGTTATGGCTACACCTTC.

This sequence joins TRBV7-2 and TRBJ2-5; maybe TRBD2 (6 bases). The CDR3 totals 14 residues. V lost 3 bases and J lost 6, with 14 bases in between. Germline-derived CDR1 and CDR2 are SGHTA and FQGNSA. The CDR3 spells CASSLGLLEKTQYF. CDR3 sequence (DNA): TGTGCCAGCAGCTTGGGACTTCTTGAAAAGACCCAGTACTTC. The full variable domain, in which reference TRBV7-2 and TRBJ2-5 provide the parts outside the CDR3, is GAGVSQSPSNKVTEKGKDVELRCDPISGHTALYWYRQSLGQGLEFLIYFQGNSAPDKSGLPSDRFSAERTGGSVSTLTIQRTQQEDSAVYLCASSLGLLEKTQYFGPGTRLLVL.

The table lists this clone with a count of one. CDR3 residues: CASSVAGQGDYNEQFF. The CDR3 nucleotides are TGTGCCAGCAGCGTAGCGGGACAGGGGGACTACAATGAGCAGTTCTTC. The chain is built from TRBV9 and TRBJ2-1; 11 bases are a match to TRBD1. Germline assignment: CDR1 SGDLS and CDR2 YYNGEE. Trimming took 0 bases from V and 3 from J; bases not matched to a gene: 2. This CDR3 has 16 residues.

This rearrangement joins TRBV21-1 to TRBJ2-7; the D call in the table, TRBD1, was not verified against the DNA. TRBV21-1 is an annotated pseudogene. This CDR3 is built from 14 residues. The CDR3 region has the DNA TGTGCCAGCAGCGGAGGGACAGGGATTTACGAGCAGTACTTC. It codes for CASSGGTGIYEQYF.

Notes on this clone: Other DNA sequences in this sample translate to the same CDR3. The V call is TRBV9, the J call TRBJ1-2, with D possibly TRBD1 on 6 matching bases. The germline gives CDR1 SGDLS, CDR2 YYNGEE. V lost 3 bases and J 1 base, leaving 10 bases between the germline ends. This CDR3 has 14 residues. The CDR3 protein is CASSAGGSNYGYTF. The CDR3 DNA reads TGTGCCAGCAGCGCGGGGGGCAGTAACTATGGCTACACCTTC. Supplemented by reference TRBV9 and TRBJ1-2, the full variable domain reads DSGVTQTPKHLITATGQRVTLRCSPRSGDLSVYWYQQSLDQGLQFLIQYYNGEERAKGNILERFSAQQFPDLHSELNLSSLELGDSALYFCASSAGGSNYGYTFGSGTRLTVV.

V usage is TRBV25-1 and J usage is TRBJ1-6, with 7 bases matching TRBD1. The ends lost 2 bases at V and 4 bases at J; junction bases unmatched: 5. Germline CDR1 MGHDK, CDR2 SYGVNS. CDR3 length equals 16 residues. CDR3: CASSEVRGWYNSPLHF. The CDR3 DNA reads TGTGCCAGCAGTGAAGTCAGGGGGTGGTATAATTCACCCCTCCACTTT.

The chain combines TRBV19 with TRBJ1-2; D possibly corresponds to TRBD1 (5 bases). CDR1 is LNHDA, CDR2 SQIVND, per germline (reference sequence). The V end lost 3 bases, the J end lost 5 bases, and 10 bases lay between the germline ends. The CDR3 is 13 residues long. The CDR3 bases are TGTGCCAGTAGTATGGGGGGTGGGTATGGCTACACCTTC. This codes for CASSMGGGYGYTF.

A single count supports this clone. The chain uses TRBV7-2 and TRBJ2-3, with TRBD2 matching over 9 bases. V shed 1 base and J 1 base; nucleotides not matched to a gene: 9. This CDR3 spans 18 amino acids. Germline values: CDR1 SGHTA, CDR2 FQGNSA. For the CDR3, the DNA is TGTGCCAGCAGCTTAGTTGGGCGGGGGGGCGTCGGCACAGATACGCAGTATTTT. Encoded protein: CASSLVGRGGVGTDTQYF.

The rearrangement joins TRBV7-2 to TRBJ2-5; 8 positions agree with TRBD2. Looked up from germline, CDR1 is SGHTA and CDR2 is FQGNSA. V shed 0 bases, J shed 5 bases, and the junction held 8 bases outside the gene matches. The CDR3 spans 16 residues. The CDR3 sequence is CASSLAGASGLETQYF. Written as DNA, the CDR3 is TGTGCCAGCAGCTTAGCCGGGGCTAGCGGGTTGGAGACCCAGTACTTC. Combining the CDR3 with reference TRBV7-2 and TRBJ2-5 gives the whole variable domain GAGVSQSPSNKVTEKGKDVELRCDPISGHTALYWYRQSLGQGLEFLIYFQGNSAPDKSGLPSDRFSAERTGGSVSTLTIQRTQQEDSAVYLCASSLAGASGLETQYFGPGTRLLVL.

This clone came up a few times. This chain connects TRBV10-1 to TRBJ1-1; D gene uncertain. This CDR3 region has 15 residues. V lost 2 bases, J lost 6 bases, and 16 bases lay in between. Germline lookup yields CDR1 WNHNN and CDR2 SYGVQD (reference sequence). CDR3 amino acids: CASSEGRPGYSEAFF. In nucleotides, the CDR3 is TGCGCCAGCAGTGAGGGCAGGCCTGGGTACTCTGAAGCTTTCTTT.

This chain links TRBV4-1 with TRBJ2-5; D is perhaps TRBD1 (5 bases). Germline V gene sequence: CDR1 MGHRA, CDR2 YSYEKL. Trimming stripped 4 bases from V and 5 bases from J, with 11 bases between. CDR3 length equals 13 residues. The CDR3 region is CASSPRVWETQYF. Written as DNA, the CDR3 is TGCGCCAGCAGCCCCAGGGTATGGGAGACCCAGTACTTC.

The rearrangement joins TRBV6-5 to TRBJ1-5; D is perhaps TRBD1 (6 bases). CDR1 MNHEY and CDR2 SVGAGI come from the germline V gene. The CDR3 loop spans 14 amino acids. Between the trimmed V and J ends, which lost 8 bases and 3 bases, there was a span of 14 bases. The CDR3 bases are TGTGCCAGCCGAGAGGCGGGGGCCAATCAGCCCCAGCATTTT. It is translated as CASREAGANQPQHF.

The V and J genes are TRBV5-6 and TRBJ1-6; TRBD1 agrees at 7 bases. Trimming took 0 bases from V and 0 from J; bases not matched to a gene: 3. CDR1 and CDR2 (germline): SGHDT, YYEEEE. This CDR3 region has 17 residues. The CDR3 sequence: CASSLETGTSYNSPLHF. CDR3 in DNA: TGTGCCAGCAGCTTGGAGACAGGGACCTCCTATAATTCACCCCTCCACTTT.

CDR3: CASSFGRTTGELFF. The CDR3 DNA reads as TGTGCCAGCAGCTTCGGACGAACTACCGGGGAGCTGTTTTTT. The chain links TRBV7-3 to TRBJ2-2; D is unclear. V lost 3 bases to trimming and J lost 5 bases, with 10 bases between them. The CDR3 contains 14 residues. Germline V gene lookup returns CDR1 SGHTA and CDR2 FQGTGA.